Given below is one T cell receptor (beta chain) in context. Unmatched junction bases numbered 7, after V lost 7 bases and J lost 0 bases. Germline CDR1 SNHLY, CDR2 FYNNEI. The CDR3 is made up of 16 amino acids. The template, 500 ng total RNA, yielded TCR beta cDNA made with a constant-region primer. Three nested multiplex PCR rounds, a slightly modified ARM-PCR method, built the TCR beta libraries. Each of the first two PCR rounds ran nine to ten cycles with TRBV1-TRBV30 forward and C-beta reverse primers. TCRdb recomputed calls from the multiplex PCR reads with MiXCR, one row per CDR3 protein. The sample shows 100,000 to 150,000 distinct CDR3 sequences, 60% to 80% of them seen only once. The source of the sample is a study of tumor-infiltrating lymphocytes in primary liver carcinoma. Co-extracting RNA and DNA was done with 20-30 mg of unsorted bulk tissue as input.

The gene calls are TRBV2 and TRBJ2-1, with TRBD2 matching over 9 bases. The origin of this receptor is a woman aged 60 to 75 with primary liver carcinoma and hepatitis B virus infection. The specimen sequenced was liver tumor tissue from sampling region 3. Subset noted: tumor region T3, left-lateral pole. The CDR3 DNA follows: TGTGCCAGCATTGCGGGAGGGCTGAGCTCCTACAATGAGCAGTTCTTC. It translates to CASIAGGLSSYNEQFF.